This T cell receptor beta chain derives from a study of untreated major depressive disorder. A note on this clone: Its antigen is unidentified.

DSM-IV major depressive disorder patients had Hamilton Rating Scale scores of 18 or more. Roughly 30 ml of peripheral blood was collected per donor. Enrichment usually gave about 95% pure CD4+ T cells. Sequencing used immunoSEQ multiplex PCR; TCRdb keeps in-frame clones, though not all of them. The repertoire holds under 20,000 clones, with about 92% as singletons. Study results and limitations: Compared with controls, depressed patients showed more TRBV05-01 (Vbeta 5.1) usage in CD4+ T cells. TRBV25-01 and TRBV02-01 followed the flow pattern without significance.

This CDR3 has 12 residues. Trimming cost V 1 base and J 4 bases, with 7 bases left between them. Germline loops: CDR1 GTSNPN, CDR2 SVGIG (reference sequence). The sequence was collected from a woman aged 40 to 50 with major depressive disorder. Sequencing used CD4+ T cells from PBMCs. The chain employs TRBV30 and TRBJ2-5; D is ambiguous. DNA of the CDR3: TGTGCCTGGAGTGGGGGATCAGAGACCCAGTACTTC. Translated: CAWSGGSETQYF. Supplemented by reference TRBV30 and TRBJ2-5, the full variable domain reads SQTIHQWPATLVQPVGSPLSLECTVEGTSNPNLYWYRQAAGRGLQLLFYSVGIGQISSEVPQNLSASRPQDRQFILSSKKLLLSDSGFYLCAWSGGSETQYFGPGTRLLVL.